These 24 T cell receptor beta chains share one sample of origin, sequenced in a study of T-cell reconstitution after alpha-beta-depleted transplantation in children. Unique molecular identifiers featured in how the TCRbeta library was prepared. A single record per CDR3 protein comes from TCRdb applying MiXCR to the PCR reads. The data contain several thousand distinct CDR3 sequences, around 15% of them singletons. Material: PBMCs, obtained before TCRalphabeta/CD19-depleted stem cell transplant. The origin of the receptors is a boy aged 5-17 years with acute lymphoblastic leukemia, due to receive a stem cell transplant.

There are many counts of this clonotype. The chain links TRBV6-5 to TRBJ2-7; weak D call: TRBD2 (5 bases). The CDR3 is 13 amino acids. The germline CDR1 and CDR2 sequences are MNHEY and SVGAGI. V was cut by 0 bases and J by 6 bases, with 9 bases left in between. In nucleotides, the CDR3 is TGTGCCAGCAGTTACTCTTTGGGGAGCGAGCAGTACTTC. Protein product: CASSYSLGSEQYF.

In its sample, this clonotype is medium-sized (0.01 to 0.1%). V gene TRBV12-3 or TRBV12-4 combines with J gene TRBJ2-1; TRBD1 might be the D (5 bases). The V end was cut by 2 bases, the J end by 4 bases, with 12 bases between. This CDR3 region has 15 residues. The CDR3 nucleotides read TGTGCCAGCAGTTTAAGGGGTCCAGGATACAATGAGCAGTTCTTC. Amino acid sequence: CASSLRGPGYNEQFF.

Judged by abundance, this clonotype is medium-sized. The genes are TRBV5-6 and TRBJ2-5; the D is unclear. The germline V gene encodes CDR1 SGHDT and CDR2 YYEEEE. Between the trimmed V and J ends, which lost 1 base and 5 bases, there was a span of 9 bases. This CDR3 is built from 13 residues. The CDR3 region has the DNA TGTGCCAGCAGCTTGCATCGGGTGGAGACCCAGTACTTC. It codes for CASSLHRVETQYF.

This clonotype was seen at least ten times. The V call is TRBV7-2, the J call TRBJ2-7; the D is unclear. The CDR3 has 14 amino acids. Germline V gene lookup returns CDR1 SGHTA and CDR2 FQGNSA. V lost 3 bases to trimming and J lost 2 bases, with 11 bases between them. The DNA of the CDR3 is TGTGCCAGCAGCTTCCCTTGGGTTGCCTACGAGCAGTACTTC. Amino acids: CASSFPWVAYEQYF.

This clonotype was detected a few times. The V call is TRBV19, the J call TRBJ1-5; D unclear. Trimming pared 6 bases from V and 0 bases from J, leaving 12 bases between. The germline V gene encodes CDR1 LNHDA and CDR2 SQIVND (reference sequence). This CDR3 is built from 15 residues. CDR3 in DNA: TGTGCCAGTAGCCAAGCCGCCGTTAGCAATCAGCCCCAGCATTTT. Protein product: CASSQAAVSNQPQHF.

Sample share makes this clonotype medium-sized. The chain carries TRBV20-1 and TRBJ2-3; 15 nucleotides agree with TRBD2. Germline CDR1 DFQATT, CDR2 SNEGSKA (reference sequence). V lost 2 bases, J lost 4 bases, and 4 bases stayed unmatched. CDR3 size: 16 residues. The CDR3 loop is CSARSGLAGGADTQYF. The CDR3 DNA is TGCAGTGCTAGAAGCGGACTAGCGGGAGGGGCAGATACGCAGTATTTT.

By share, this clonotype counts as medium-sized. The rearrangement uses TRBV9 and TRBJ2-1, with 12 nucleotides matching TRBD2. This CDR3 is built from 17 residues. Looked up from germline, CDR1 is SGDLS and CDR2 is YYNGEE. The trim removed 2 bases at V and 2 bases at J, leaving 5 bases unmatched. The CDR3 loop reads CASSVGTSGRAYNEQFF. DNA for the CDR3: TGTGCCAGCAGCGTGGGGACTAGCGGGCGAGCCTACAATGAGCAGTTCTTC.

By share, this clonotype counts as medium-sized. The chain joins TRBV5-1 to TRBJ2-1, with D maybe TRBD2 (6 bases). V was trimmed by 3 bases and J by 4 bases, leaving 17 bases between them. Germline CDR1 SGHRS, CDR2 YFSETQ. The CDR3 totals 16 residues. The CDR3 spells CASSSSTGSLYNEQFF. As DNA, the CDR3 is TGCGCCAGCAGCTCCTCTACCGGGAGCCTTTACAATGAGCAGTTCTTC.

The CDR3 DNA reads TGCAGTGCTAACCACAGGGGAAGGAAAAACATTCAGTACTTC. Translating gives CSANHRGRKNIQYF. The chain recombines TRBV20-1 with TRBJ2-4, with TRBD1 matching over 7 bases. CDR3 length: 14 residues. After removal of 4 bases from V and 4 bases from J, the junction contained 7 bases not matched to a gene. Germline values: CDR1 DFQATT, CDR2 SNEGSKA (reference sequence).

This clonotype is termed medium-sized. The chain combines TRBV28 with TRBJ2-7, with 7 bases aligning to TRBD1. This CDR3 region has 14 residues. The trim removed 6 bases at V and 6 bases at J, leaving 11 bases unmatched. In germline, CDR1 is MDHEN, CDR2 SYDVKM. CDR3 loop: CASSPRQGFFEQYF. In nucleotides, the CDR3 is TGTGCCAGCAGCCCTAGACAGGGCTTTTTCGAGCAGTACTTC.

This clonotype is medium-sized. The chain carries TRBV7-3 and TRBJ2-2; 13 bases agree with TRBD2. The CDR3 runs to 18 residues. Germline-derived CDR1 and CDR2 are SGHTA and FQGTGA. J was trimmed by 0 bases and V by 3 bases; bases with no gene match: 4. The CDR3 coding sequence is TGTGCCAGCAGCTTGGGTGGACTAGCGGGAGCGAACACCGGGGAGCTGTTTTTT. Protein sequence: CASSLGGLAGANTGELFF.

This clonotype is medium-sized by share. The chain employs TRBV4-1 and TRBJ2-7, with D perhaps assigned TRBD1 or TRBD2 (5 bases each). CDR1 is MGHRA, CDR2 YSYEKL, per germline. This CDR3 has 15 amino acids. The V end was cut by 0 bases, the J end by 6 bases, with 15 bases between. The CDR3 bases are TGCGCCAGCAGCCAAGATTCGGGGCCTGGCGCCGAGCAGTACTTC. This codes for CASSQDSGPGAEQYF.

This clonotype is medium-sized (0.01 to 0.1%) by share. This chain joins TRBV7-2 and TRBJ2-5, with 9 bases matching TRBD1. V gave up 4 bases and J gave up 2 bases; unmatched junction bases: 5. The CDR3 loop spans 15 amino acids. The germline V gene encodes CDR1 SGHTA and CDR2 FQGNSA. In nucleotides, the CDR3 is TGTGCCAGCAGCTCGGACAGGGGCCTTCAAGAGACCCAGTACTTC. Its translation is CASSSDRGLQETQYF.

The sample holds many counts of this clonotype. The CDR3 DNA reads TGTGCCAGCAGTTACGGCCGCTATGGCTACACCTTC. Translating it yields CASSYGRYGYTF. V usage is TRBV6-5 and J usage is TRBJ1-2; unclear D gene. V was clipped by 2 bases and J by 4 bases, with 5 bases between them. Per germline, CDR1 MNHEY and CDR2 SVGAGI. This CDR3 region has 12 residues.

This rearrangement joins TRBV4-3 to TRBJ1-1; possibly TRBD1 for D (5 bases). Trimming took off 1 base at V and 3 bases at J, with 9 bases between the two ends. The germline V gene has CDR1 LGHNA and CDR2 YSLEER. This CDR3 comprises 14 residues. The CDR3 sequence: CASSQGDGYTEAFF. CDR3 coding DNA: TGCGCCAGCAGCCAAGGGGACGGGTACACTGAAGCTTTCTTT.

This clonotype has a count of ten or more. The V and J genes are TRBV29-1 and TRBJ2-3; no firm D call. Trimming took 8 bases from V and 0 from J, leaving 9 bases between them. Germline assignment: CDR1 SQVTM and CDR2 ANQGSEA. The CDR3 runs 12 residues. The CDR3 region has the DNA TGCAGCTCCGTATCTAGCACAGATACGCAGTATTTT. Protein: CSSVSSTDTQYF.

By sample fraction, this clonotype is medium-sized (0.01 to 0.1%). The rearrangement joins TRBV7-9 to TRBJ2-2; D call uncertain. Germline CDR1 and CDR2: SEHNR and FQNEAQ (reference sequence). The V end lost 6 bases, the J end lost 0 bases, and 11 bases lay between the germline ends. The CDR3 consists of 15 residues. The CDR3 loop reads CASSSRTANTGELFF. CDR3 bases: TGTGCCAGCAGTTCCCGGACGGCGAACACCGGGGAGCTGTTTTTT.

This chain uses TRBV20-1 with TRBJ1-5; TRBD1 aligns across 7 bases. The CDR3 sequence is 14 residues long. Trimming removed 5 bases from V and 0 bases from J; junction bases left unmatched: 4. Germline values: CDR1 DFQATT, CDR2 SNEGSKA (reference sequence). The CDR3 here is CSAVQGYSNQPQHF. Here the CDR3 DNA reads TGCAGTGCTGTACAGGGGTATAGCAATCAGCCCCAGCATTTT.

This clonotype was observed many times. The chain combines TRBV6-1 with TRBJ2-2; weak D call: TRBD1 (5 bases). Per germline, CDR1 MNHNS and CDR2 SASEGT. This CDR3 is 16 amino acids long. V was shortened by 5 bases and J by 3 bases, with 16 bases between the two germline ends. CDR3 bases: TGTGCCAGCAGTCGCCTGGACACGGCATACACCGGGGAGCTGTTTTTT. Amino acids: CASSRLDTAYTGELFF.

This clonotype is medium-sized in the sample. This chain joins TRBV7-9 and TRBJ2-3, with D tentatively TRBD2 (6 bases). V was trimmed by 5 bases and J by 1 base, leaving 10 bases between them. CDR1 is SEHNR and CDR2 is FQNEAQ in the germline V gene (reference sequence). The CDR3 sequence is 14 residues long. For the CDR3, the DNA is TGTGCCAGCAGCGATAGCGGAGGCACAGATACGCAGTATTTT. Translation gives CASSDSGGTDTQYF.

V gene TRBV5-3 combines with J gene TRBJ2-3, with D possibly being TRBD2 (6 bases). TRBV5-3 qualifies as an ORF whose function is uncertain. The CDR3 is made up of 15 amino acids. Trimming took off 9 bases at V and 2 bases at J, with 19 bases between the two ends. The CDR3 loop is CAMGPGLGFTDTQYF. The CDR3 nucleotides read TGTGCCATGGGCCCGGGACTGGGCTTCACAGATACGCAGTATTTT.

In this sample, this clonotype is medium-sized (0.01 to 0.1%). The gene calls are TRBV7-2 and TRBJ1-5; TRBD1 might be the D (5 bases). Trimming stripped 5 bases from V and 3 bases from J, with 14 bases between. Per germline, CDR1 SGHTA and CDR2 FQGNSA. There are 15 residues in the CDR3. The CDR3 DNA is TGTGCCAGCAGCCCCAGTGGGGGTTTCAATCAGCCCCAGCATTTT. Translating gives CASSPSGGFNQPQHF.

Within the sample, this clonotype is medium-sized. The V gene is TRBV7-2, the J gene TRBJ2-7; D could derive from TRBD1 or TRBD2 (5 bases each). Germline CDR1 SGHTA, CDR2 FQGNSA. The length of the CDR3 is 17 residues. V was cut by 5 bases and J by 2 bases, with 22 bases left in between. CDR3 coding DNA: TGTGCCAGCAGCCCTCATGTGGGACCCCGAGGGGCCTACGAGCAGTACTTC. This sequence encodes CASSPHVGPRGAYEQYF.

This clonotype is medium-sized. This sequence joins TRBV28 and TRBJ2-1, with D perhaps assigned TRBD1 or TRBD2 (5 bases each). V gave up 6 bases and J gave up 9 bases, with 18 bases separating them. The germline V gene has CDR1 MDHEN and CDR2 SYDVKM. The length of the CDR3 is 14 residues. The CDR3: CASSPGTLLVEQFF. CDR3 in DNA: TGTGCCAGCAGCCCCGGGACCCTTCTTGTTGAGCAGTTCTTC. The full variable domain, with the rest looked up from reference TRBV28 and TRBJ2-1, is DVKVTQSSRYLVKRTGEKVFLECVQDMDHENMFWYRQDPGLGLRLIYFSYDVKMKEKGDIPEGYSVSREKKERFSLILESASTNQTSMYLCASSPGTLLVEQFFGPGTRLTVL.